What follows are 21 T cell receptor beta chains derived from one specimen sequenced in a study of blood T cell repertoires in COVID-19 (dated by TCRdb to the early 2020s). Receptor amplification or capture employed the immunoSEQ multiplex PCR assay. TCRdb stores this immuneACCESS table with in-frame sequences only. Part of the clones is absent; in the studies checked, under half of the shortfall reflects unresolved V genes, and no reason is known for the rest. The sample table contains approximately 310,000 clones; only one count was recorded for around 86% of them. The ten largest make up 1% of the sample. The sequencing sample was made of peripheral blood. All receptors derive from a man in his fifties with active or convalescent COVID-19.

Regarding this clone: Additional DNA sequences in this sample encode the identical CDR3. The rearrangement links TRBV7-2 to TRBJ2-7; D not resolved. Between the trimmed V and J ends, which lost 5 bases and 0 bases, there was a span of 5 bases. The CDR3 covers 12 residues. CDR1 is SGHTA, CDR2 FQGNSA, per germline. In nucleotides, the CDR3 is TGTGCCAGCAGCCCGAGCTCCTACGAGCAGTACTTC. Residues: CASSPSSYEQYF.

A few counts support this clone. This chain uses TRBV3-1 (or the pseudogene TRBV3-2) with TRBJ1-5; 8 nucleotides agree with TRBD1. Looked up from germline, CDR1 is LGHDT and CDR2 is YNNKEL (reference sequence). CDR3 length: 16 amino acids. With 5 bases clipped from V and 1 base from J, the junction kept 7 bases outside the gene matches. The CDR3 DNA is TGTGCCAGCAGCATTGGCAGGGGGCTCAGCAATCAGCCCCAGCATTTT. It translates to CASSIGRGLSNQPQHF.

The chain combines TRBV3-1 (or the pseudogene TRBV3-2) with TRBJ1-2; TRBD1 matches 9 bases. The CDR3 extends over 13 amino acids. V trimming: 4 bases; J trimming: 8 bases; junction bases outside the gene matches: 5. Germline V CDR1 and CDR2: LGHDT, YNNKEL (reference sequence). This chain's CDR3 is CASSPWTGAGYTF. DNA of the CDR3: TGTGCCAGCAGCCCTTGGACAGGGGCGGGCTACACCTTC.

The J gene is TRBJ1-1, the V gene TRBV5-1, with D possibly being TRBD1 (5 bases). V lost 7 bases to trimming and J lost 5 bases, with 12 bases between them. CDR3 length equals 12 residues. Germline V gene sequence: CDR1 SGHRS, CDR2 YFSETQ. CDR3 nucleotide sequence: TGCGCCAGCCGGATGGAGGGGACTGAAGCTTTCTTT. This codes for CASRMEGTEAFF.

This chain uses TRBV29-1 with TRBJ1-1; D may be TRBD1 (6 bases). The CDR3 has 14 amino acids. Germline loops: CDR1 SQVTM, CDR2 ANQGSEA. The V end was cut by 0 bases, the J end by 5 bases, with 13 bases between. DNA for the CDR3: TGCAGCGTTGAAGATCGTACAGGGCCTACTGAAGCTTTCTTT. Translated: CSVEDRTGPTEAFF.

V gene TRBV4-2 combines with J gene TRBJ1-3; 7 bases map to TRBD1. Germline CDR1 reads LGHNA; CDR2 reads YNFKEQ. V lost 2 bases, J lost 5 bases, and 18 bases stayed unmatched. CDR3 length: 19 amino acids. Written as DNA, the CDR3 is TGTGCCAGCAGCCAATCGCCTCAGGGGGATCTGTTAGGAAGAAACACCATATATTTT. It is translated as CASSQSPQGDLLGRNTIYF.

The genes are TRBV12-3 or TRBV12-4 and TRBJ1-1; D ambiguous. The germline V and J ends were trimmed by 5 bases and 1 base, with 8 bases remaining between them. The CDR3 contains 13 residues. The CDR3 bases are TGTGCCAGCAGTGAAGGGAGGAACACTGAAGCTTTCTTT. It yields the protein CASSEGRNTEAFF.

J is TRBJ2-3 and V is TRBV4-3; TRBD1 matches at 11 bases. This CDR3 spans 18 amino acids. J lost 4 bases, V lost 5 bases, and 14 bases had no gene match. From germline, CDR1 is LGHNA and CDR2 YSLEER. The CDR3 here is CASSFDRAGTGGADTQYF. CDR3 DNA sequence: TGCGCCAGCAGCTTCGATAGGGCCGGGACAGGGGGTGCAGATACGCAGTATTTT.

On this clone itself: This sample also contains other DNA sequences that code for the same CDR3. The chain employs TRBV3-1 (or the pseudogene TRBV3-2) and TRBJ2-7; 14 positions agree with TRBD2. The V gene's germline CDR1 is LGHDT and CDR2 YNNKEL (reference sequence). This CDR3 comprises 19 residues. Losses at the gene ends were 0 bases for V and 0 bases for J; bases not matched to a gene: 7. CDR3 coding DNA: TGTGCCAGCAGCCAAGACCCGGGACTAGCGGGGGTTACCTCCTACGAGCAGTACTTC. Its translation: CASSQDPGLAGVTSYEQYF.

As regards this clone: Additional DNA sequences in this sample encode the identical CDR3. The chain uses TRBV4-3 and TRBJ1-2; no firm D call. The CDR3 length is 13 residues. Trimming pared 3 bases from V and 3 bases from J, leaving 8 bases between. Germline V CDR1 and CDR2: LGHNA, YSLEER. CDR3 in DNA: TGCGCCAGCAGCCATGGCCGGGACTATGGCTACACCTTC. As protein: CASSHGRDYGYTF.

V usage is TRBV3-1 (or the pseudogene TRBV3-2) and J usage is TRBJ2-7; 13 bases are shared with TRBD2. The CDR3 sequence is 15 residues long. The germline CDR1 and CDR2 sequences are LGHDT and YNNKEL (reference sequence). V dropped 2 bases and J dropped 7; count of bases not matched to a gene: 5. CDR3 in amino acids: CASSQTGLAGQEQYF. The DNA for the CDR3 is TGTGCCAGCAGCCAAACGGGACTAGCGGGACAAGAGCAGTACTTC.

The chain is built from TRBV5-1 and TRBJ2-3; maybe TRBD2 (6 bases). CDR1 is SGHRS, CDR2 YFSETQ, per germline. With 7 bases removed from V and 4 bases from J, the gap between germline ends came to 19 bases. The CDR3 length is 15 residues. The CDR3 DNA reads TGCGCCAGCTCTTTACTTGGGGGGTCGGCAGATACGCAGTATTTT. Encoded protein: CASSLLGGSADTQYF.

This clone showed up just once. The chain recombines TRBV7-9 with TRBJ1-5; TRBD1 might be the D (6 bases). V was trimmed by 9 bases and J by 0 bases, leaving 15 bases between them. The germline gives CDR1 SEHNR, CDR2 FQNEAQ (reference sequence). The CDR3 loop spans 15 amino acids. The CDR3 sequence is CASYRDTYSNQPQHF. In DNA, the CDR3 is TGTGCCAGTTACCGGGACACCTATAGCAATCAGCCCCAGCATTTT.

In nucleotides, the CDR3 is TGTGCCAGCAGTGAAGCGAGCCAGGGGGCCGTTGAAGCTTTCTTT. Protein sequence: CASSEASQGAVEAFF. This chain links TRBV2 with TRBJ1-1; 8 nucleotides match TRBD1. Germline-derived CDR1 and CDR2 are SNHLY and FYNNEI. This CDR3 region has 15 residues. Germline trimming cut 0 bases from V and 7 bases from J; bases unmatched to any gene: 7.

This clone appeared a single time. V usage is TRBV25-1 and J usage is TRBJ2-7, with 8 bases fitting TRBD1. The ends lost 8 bases at V and 6 bases at J; junction bases unmatched: 15. The CDR3 covers 15 residues. Germline V CDR1 and CDR2: MGHDK, SYGVNS. The chain's CDR3 is CASGRQGPGASEQYF. The CDR3 nucleotides are TGTGCCAGCGGACGACAGGGGCCAGGGGCGAGCGAGCAGTACTTC.

The chain recombines TRBV3-1 (or the pseudogene TRBV3-2) with TRBJ1-1, with D tentatively TRBD1 (6 bases). Trimming removed 4 bases from V and 2 bases from J, with 14 bases in between. Germline V lookup: CDR1 LGHDT, CDR2 YNNKEL (reference sequence). The CDR3 contains 15 residues. For the CDR3, the DNA is TGTGCCAGCAGCCGCCGGGGGGGGGCAAACACTGAAGCTTTCTTT. Protein: CASSRRGGANTEAFF.

V gene TRBV10-2 combines with J gene TRBJ2-7, with 7 bases aligning to TRBD1. The germline V gene has CDR1 WSHSY and CDR2 SAAADI. This CDR3 region has 19 residues. Losses at the gene ends were 5 bases for V and 4 bases for J; bases not matched to a gene: 23. The CDR3 DNA follows: TGCGCCAGCAGTACAAGCCAGACAGGGTTTTTCGTTCTTCTGTACGAGCAGTACTTC. Amino acid sequence: CASSTSQTGFFVLLYEQYF.

The V call is TRBV9, the J call TRBJ1-2; 7 bases match TRBD1. The CDR3 has 13 residues. Germline CDR1 SGDLS, CDR2 YYNGEE. With V trimmed by 4 bases and J by 5 bases, 5 bases remained unmatched. The CDR3 here is CASSRQGLYGYTF. For the CDR3, the DNA is TGTGCCAGCAGCAGACAGGGTTTATATGGCTACACCTTC. The whole variable domain, filled in from reference TRBV9 and TRBJ1-2, reads DSGVTQTPKHLITATGQRVTLRCSPRSGDLSVYWYQQSLDQGLQFLIQYYNGEERAKGNILERFSAQQFPDLHSELNLSSLELGDSALYFCASSRQGLYGYTFGSGTRLTVV.

The chain is built from TRBV5-6 and TRBJ1-5; TRBD1 matches 10 bases. Germline CDR1 and CDR2: SGHDT and YYEEEE. CDR3 length equals 18 residues. V shed 1 base and J 0 bases; nucleotides not matched to a gene: 7. In DNA, the CDR3 is TGTGCCAGCAGCTTGTGGGGACAGGGGCCTTATAGCAATCAGCCCCAGCATTTT. Its translation is CASSLWGQGPYSNQPQHF. The variable domain in full, with the rest retrieved from reference TRBV5-6 and TRBJ1-5, is DAGVTQSPTHLIKTRGQQVTLRCSPKSGHDTVSWYQQALGQGPQFIFQYYEEEERQRGNFPDRFSGHQFPNYSSELNVNALLLGDSALYLCASSLWGQGPYSNQPQHFGDGTRLSIL.

This chain joins TRBV18 and TRBJ1-2; D ambiguous. The V gene lost 1 base and the J gene lost 11 bases, with 14 bases spanning the gap. Germline V gives CDR1 KGHSH, CDR2 LQKENI. The CDR3 covers 13 residues. The CDR3 DNA reads TGTGCCAGCTCACCACTCGAGCAGGATCGTTACACCTTC. Translation: CASSPLEQDRYTF.

This chain connects TRBV6-2 or TRBV6-3 to TRBJ2-1, with 9 bases fitting TRBD2. CDR1 and CDR2 from the germline V gene are MNHEY and SVGEGT. J was trimmed by 8 bases and V by 5 bases; bases with no gene match: 7. This CDR3 is 14 amino acids long. The CDR3 DNA reads as TGTGCCAGCAGTGCGGGGGGGCTCGTCGATGAGCAGTTCTTC. Translated: CASSAGGLVDEQFF.